This T cell receptor beta chain emerged from a study of control samples from healthy donors and cancer patients (dated by TCRdb to 2018 to 2020). On this clone: The antigen this receptor binds is unknown. Per-base qualities were not stored, and no clone one base away is much larger.

The method was the immunoSEQ multiplex PCR assay. TCRdb provides this immuneACCESS table in a form limited to in-frame rearrangements. Some clones are lacking; in checked studies, under half of them reflect an unresolved V gene, and why the rest are absent is not known. The sample table shows about 120,000 clones, and about 91% are seen once. The biggest ten clones account for about 3.2% of the sample. CDR1 and CDR2, per the germline V gene, are MNHEY and SVGAGI. The junction shows trimming of 0 bases on V and 8 bases on J, plus 13 bases between the germline ends. The CDR3 covers 14 residues, taking in both the cysteine and the phenylalanine. Only the CDR3 DNA stays, 42 bases, in frame from base 1.

In this chain, TRBV6-5 is recombined with TRBJ1-2; too little of a D gene remains to name it. Sequencing was performed on blood. The TCR comes from a man aged 35-49 years in good health. The CDR3 here reads CASSYSLYSGGYTF. DNA sequence: TGTGCCAGCAGTTACTCCTTATACAGCGGAGGCTACACCTTC.